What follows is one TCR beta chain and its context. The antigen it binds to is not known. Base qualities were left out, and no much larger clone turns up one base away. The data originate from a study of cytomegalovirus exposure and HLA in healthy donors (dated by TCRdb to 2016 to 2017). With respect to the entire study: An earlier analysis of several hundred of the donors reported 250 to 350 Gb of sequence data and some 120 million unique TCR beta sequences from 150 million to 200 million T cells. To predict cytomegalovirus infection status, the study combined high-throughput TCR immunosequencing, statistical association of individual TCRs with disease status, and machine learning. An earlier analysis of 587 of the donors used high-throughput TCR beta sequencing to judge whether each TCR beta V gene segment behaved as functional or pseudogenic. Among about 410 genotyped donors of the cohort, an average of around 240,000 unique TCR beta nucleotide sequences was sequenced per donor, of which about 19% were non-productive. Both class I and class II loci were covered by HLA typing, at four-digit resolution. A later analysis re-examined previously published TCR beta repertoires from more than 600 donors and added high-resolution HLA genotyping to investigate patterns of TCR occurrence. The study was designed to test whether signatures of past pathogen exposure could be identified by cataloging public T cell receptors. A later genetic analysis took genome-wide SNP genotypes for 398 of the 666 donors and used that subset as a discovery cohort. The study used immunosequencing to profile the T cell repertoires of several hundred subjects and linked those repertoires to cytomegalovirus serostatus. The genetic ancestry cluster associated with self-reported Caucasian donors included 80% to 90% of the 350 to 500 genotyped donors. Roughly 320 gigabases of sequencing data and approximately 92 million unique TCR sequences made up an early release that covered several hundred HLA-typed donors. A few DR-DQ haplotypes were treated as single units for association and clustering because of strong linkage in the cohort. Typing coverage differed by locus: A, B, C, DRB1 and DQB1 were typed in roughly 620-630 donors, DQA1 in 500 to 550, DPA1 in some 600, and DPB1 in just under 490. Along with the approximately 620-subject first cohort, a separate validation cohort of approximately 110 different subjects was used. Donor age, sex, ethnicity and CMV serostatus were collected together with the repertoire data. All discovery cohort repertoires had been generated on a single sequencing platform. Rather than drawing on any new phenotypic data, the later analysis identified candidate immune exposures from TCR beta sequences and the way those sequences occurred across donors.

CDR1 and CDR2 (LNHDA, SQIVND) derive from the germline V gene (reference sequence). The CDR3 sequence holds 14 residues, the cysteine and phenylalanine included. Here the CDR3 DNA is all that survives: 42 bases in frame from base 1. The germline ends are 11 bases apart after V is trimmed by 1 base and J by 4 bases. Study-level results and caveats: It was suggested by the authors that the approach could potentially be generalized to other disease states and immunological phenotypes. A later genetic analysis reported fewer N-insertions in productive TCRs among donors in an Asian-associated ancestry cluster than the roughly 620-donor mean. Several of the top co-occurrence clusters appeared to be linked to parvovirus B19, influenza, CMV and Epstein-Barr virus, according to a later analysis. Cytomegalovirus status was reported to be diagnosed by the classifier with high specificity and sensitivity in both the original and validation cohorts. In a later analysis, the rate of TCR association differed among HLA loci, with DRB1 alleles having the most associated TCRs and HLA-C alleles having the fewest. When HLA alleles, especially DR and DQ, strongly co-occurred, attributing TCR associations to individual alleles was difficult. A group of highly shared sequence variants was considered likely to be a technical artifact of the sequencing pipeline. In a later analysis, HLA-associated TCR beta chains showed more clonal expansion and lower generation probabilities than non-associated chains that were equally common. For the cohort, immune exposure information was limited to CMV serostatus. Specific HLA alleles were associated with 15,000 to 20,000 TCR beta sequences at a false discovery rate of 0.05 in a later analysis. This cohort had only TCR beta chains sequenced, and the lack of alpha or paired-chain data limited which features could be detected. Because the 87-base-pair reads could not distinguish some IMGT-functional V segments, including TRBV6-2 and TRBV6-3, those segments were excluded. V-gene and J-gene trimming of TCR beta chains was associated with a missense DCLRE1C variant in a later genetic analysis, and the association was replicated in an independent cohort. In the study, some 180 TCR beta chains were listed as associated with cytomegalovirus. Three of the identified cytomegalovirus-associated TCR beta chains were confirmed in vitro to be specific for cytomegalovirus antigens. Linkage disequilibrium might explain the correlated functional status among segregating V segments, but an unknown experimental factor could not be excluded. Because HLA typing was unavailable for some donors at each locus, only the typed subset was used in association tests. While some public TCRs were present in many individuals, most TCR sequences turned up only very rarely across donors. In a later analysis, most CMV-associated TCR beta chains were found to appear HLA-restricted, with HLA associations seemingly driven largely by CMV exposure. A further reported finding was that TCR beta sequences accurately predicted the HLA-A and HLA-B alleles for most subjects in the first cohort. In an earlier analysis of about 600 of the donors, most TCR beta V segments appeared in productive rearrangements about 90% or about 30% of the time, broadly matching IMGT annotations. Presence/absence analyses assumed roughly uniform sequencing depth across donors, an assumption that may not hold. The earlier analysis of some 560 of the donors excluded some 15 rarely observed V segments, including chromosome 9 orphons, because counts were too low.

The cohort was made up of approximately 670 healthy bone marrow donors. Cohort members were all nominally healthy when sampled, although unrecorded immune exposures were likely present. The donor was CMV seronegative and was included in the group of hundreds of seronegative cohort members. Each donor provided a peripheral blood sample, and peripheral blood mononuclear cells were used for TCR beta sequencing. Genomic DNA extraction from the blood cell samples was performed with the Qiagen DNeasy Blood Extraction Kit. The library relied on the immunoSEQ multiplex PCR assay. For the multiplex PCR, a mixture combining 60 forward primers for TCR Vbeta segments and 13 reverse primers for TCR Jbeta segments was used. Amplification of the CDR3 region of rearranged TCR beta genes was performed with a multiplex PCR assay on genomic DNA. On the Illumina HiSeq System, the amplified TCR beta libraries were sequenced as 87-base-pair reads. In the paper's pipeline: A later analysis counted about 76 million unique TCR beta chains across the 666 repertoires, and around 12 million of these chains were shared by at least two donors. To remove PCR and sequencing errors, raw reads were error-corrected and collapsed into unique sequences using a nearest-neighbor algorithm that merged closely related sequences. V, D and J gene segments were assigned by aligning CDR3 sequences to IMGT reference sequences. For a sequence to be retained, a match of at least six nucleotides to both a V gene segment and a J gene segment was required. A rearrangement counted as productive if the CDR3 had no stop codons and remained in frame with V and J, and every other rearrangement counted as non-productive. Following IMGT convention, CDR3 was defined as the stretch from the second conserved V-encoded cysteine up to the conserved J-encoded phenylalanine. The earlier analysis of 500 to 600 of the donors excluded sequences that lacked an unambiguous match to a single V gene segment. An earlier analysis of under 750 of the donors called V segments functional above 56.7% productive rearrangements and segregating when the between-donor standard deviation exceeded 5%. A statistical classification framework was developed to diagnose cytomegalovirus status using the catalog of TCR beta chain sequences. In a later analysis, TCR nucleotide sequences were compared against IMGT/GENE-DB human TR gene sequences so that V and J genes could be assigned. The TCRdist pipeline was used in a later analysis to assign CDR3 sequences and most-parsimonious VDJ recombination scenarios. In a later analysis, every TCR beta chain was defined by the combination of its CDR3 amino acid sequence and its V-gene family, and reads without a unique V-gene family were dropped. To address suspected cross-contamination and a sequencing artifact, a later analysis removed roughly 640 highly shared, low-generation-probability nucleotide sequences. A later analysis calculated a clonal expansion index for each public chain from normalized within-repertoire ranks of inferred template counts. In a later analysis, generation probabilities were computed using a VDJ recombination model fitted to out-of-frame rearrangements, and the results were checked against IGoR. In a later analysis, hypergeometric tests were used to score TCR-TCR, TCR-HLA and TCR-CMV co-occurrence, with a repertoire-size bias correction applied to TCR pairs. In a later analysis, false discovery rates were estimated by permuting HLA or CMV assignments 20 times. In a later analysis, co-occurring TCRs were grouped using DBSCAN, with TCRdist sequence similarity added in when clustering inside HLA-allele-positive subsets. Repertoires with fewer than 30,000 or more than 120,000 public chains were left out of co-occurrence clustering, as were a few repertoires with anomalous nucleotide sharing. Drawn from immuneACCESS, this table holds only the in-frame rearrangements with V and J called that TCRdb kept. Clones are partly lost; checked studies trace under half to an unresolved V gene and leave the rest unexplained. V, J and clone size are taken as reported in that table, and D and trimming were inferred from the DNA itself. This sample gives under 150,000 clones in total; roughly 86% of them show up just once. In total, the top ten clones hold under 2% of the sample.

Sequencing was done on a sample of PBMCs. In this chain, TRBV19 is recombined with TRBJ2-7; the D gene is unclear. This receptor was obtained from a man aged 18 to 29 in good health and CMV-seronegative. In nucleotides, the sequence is TGTGCCAGTAGTATAGGCGGCATCGTATACGAGCAGTACTTC. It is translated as CASSIGGIVYEQYF.